This TCR beta chain derives from a study of blood T cells in healthy people across ages. Study results and limitations: Getting older went along with TCR beta diversity per million T cells dropping roughly linearly. Estimates drawn from one million T cells were deemed to understate diversity.

In the case of this clonotype: Its antigen is currently unknown. This clone may be a read error of a much larger clone one base away.

Using a J-beta primer mix together with a sample-barcoded 5' primer, a second PCR was run for 7 to 11 cycles. TCRdb reanalysed the 5' RACE reads using MiXCR and keeps one entry per CDR3 protein. The sample yields roughly 1.5 million distinct CDR3 sequences, approximately 43% seen once. Healthy Russian Caucasian donors spanned ages about 6 to 100 years. Trimming pared 4 bases from V and 5 bases from J, leaving 3 bases between. Germline lookup yields CDR1 MDHEN and CDR2 SYDVKM. The CDR3 has 11 amino acids. The sequenced sample was blood. The clonotype was recovered from a woman aged 18-29 years in good health. V and J are TRBV28 and TRBJ1-5; no firm D call. The CDR3 here is CASSSHQPQHF. CDR3 coding DNA: TGTGCCAGCAGTTCCCATCAGCCCCAGCATTTT.